The clone carrying this T cell receptor beta chain was found many times. Its antigen remains unknown. This specimen belongs to a study of CD8 T cells in ankylosing spondylitis. Findings and caveats of the study: Significant enrichment of disease-linked clones was reported in matched ankylosing spondylitis synovial fluid. Clones linked with disease were CD8+ and fairly uncommon in the peripheral blood.

TCRdb recomputed calls from the 5' RACE reads with MiXCR, one row per CDR3 protein. Found here are a few hundred thousand distinct CDR3 sequences, 15% to 20% of them singletons; the top ten hold less than 35%. V lost 2 bases and J lost 1, with 13 bases in between. The CDR3 length is 15 residues. Germline CDR1 reads GTSNPN; CDR2 reads SVGIG (reference sequence). The receptor was derived from a male donor with ankylosing spondylitis or in good health (not recorded which). Sequenced: blood, either unsorted or a sorted T cell fraction (not recorded which). The J gene is TRBJ2-3, the V gene TRBV30, with a possible D match to TRBD2 (6 bases). CDR3 loop: CAWSTGDSGTDTQYF. The CDR3 region has the DNA TGTGCCTGGAGTACGGGGGACTCGGGCACAGATACGCAGTATTTT.